Below, 3 T cell receptor beta chains from the same sample are listed, as sequenced in a study of identical twins. Each CDR3 protein gets one entry after TCRdb re-called the 5' RACE reads with MiXCR. This sample has hundreds of thousands of distinct CDR3 sequences, with 5.5% to 7% found just once. A further study also used this sample, focusing on yellow fever vaccine responses in identical twins.

Sample: memory (CD45RO+) T cells sorted from blood. Every receptor here comes from a young woman in good health.

This chain joins TRBV6-1 and TRBJ2-5, with TRBD2 as a possible D gene (6 bases). The CDR3 is 14 amino acids. CDR1 is MNHNS, CDR2 SASEGT, per germline. V was cut by 5 bases and J by 5 bases, with 15 bases left in between. This chain's CDR3 is CASSPELARETQYF. CDR3 bases: TGTGCCAGCAGTCCAGAACTAGCCCGGGAGACCCAGTACTTC.

This clonotype occurred a few times. The V call is TRBV12-3 or TRBV12-4, the J call TRBJ2-4; 9 nucleotides align to TRBD2. V was pared by 2 bases and J by 8 bases, with 16 bases of the junction left unmatched. CDR3 length equals 18 residues. CDR3 coding DNA: TGTGCCAGCAGTTTAATCAGGGTGCTAGCGGGGCCCCTGGACATTCAGTACTTC. Its translation: CASSLIRVLAGPLDIQYF.

The J gene is TRBJ2-1, the V gene TRBV7-8; the D gene is possibly TRBD2 (6 bases). Trimming cost V 0 bases and J 12 bases, with 15 bases left between them. The CDR3 loop spans 14 amino acids. Germline V gene sequence: CDR1 SGHVS, CDR2 FQNEAQ. The CDR3 sequence: CASSLAGGVGVQFF. DNA of the CDR3: TGTGCCAGCAGCTTAGCGGGAGGCGTCGGTGTGCAGTTCTTC.